These 29 T cell receptor beta chains were sequenced from one sample in a study of blood T cells in healthy people across ages. Through a sample-barcoded 5' primer and a J-beta primer mix, a second PCR was run for roughly 7 to 11 cycles. TCRdb reprocessed the 5' RACE reads with MiXCR, giving one entry per CDR3 protein. The table lists about 1.4 million distinct CDR3 sequences, approximately 59% of them singletons. Sequencing was performed on blood. All receptors come from a man aged 18 to 29 in good health.

This clonotype was counted between two and nine times. The gene calls are TRBV6-1 and TRBJ2-7, with D possibly being TRBD2 (6 bases). The CDR3 totals 15 residues. The V end lost 10 bases, the J end lost 4 bases, and 23 bases lay between the germline ends. CDR1 MNHNS and CDR2 SASEGT come from the germline V gene. DNA for the CDR3: TGTGCCATCATCGATTTCGGGACTGGGAAATACGAGCAGTACTTC. Its translation is CAIIDFGTGKYEQYF.

This chain uses TRBV12-3 or TRBV12-4 with TRBJ1-2; D is undetermined. Trimming took 7 bases from V and 4 from J, leaving 13 bases between them. This CDR3 contains 13 residues. CDR3 nucleotides: TGTGCCAGCACCTTAGGACGGCTCTATGGCTACACCTTC. Its protein is CASTLGRLYGYTF.

This clonotype has a handful of counts. The V call is TRBV7-2, the J call TRBJ2-5, with D unclear. CDR3 length: 14 residues. V lost 4 bases and J 4 bases, leaving 13 bases between the germline ends. Germline V gene data show CDR1 as SGHTA and CDR2 as FQGNSA. The CDR3 loop is CASSSMGFRETQYF. The CDR3 coding sequence is TGTGCCAGCAGCTCCATGGGGTTTAGAGAGACCCAGTACTTC.

V is TRBV27 and J is TRBJ2-3; D ambiguous. Trimming pared 7 bases from V and 6 bases from J, leaving 14 bases between. This CDR3 comprises 13 residues. Germline V gives CDR1 MNHEY, CDR2 SMNVEV (reference sequence). CDR3 nucleotide sequence: TGTGCCAGCACCCAGGCAGGTACGGATACGCAGTATTTT. This encodes CASTQAGTDTQYF.

In its sample, this clonotype was seen a few times. CDR3 protein: CASSPLSDTPYEQYF. The CDR3 nucleotides are TGCGCCAGCAGCCCGCTTTCGGATACCCCCTACGAGCAGTACTTC. The chain recombines TRBV4-1 with TRBJ2-7, with no clear D. Looked up from germline, CDR1 is MGHRA and CDR2 is YSYEKL. Trimming pared 4 bases from V and 2 bases from J, leaving 15 bases between. The CDR3 has 15 residues.

This clonotype was detected once. V usage is TRBV20-1 and J usage is TRBJ2-7; TRBD1 aligns across 9 bases. CDR3 size: 15 residues. Germline loops: CDR1 DFQATT, CDR2 SNEGSKA (reference sequence). Trimming took 2 bases from V and 5 from J; bases not matched to a gene: 10. CDR3 loop: CSARPRDRVLNEQYF. CDR3 coding DNA: TGCAGTGCTAGACCCCGGGACAGGGTCCTCAACGAGCAGTACTTC.

This chain uses TRBV20-1 with TRBJ1-5; D ambiguous. CDR3 length: 15 residues. Between the trimmed V and J ends, which lost 3 bases and 3 bases, there was a span of 15 bases. CDR1 is DFQATT and CDR2 is SNEGSKA in the germline V gene (reference sequence). The CDR3 spells CSARAREGFNQPQHF. CDR3 nucleotide sequence: TGCAGTGCTAGGGCTAGGGAGGGTTTCAATCAGCCCCAGCATTTT.

There are a few counts of this clonotype. V and J are TRBV29-1 and TRBJ1-2, with D perhaps matching TRBD1 (6 bases). The germline CDR1 and CDR2 sequences are SQVTM and ANQGSEA. Trimming removed 6 bases at V and 6 bases at J, with 29 bases between. The CDR3 sequence is 17 residues long. The CDR3: CSVDNTSEGGFNDGYTF. DNA of the CDR3: TGCAGCGTAGACAATACATCAGAAGGGGGGTTCAATGATGGCTACACCTTC.

The V call is TRBV9, the J call TRBJ2-4, with D perhaps TRBD2 (5 bases). V dropped 4 bases and J dropped 6 bases, with 26 bases sitting between them. Germline CDR1 is SGDLS and CDR2 is YYNGEE. This CDR3 spans 18 amino acids. The CDR3, as DNA: TGTGCCAGCAGCCGTAGCGACGGGTGGGAGCGCATGGGAAACATTCAGTACTTC. It encodes CASSRSDGWERMGNIQYF.

This sequence joins TRBV28 and TRBJ2-5; 7 bases are a match to TRBD1. Gene TRBJ2-1 matches the end of the DNA better, so the J call may be wrong. CDR1 and CDR2 (germline): MDHEN, SYDVKM. The CDR3 extends over 14 amino acids. Here the CDR3 reads CASSFGDSQETQFF. Here the CDR3 DNA reads TGTGCCAGCAGTTTCGGGGACAGCCAAGAGACCCAGTTCTTC.

V is TRBV6-6 and J is TRBJ1-2, with D possibly being TRBD1 (5 bases). Between the trimmed V and J ends, which lost 8 bases and 4 bases, there was a span of 23 bases. CDR1 is MNHNY, CDR2 SVGAGI, per germline (reference sequence). This CDR3 is 16 amino acids long. The CDR3 sequence is CASWGFGVGRLYGYTF. CDR3 nucleotides: TGTGCCAGCTGGGGGTTTGGGGTCGGCAGACTCTATGGCTACACCTTC.

V gene TRBV20-1 combines with J gene TRBJ2-7, with D possibly TRBD2 on 6 matching bases. The CDR3 sequence is 14 residues long. The germline CDR1 and CDR2 sequences are DFQATT and SNEGSKA (reference sequence). Trimming removed 5 bases at V and 7 bases at J, with 21 bases between. Here the CDR3 reads CSASSSPGELEQYF. The CDR3 coding sequence is TGCAGTGCTTCTTCCTCCCCGGGGGAGTTAGAGCAGTACTTC.

In its sample, this clonotype was seen a few times. The rearrangement uses TRBV2 and TRBJ1-6; a weak D match, TRBD1 (6 bases). This CDR3 is 14 amino acids long. Germline V gene sequence: CDR1 SNHLY, CDR2 FYNNEI. V was trimmed by 9 bases and J by 4 bases, leaving 13 bases between them. The CDR3 region has the DNA TGTGCCAGTAAGTGGACAGCATATAATTCACCCCTCCACTTT. It yields the protein CASKWTAYNSPLHF.

This clonotype has a handful of counts. This chain uses TRBV10-3 with TRBJ2-7; no reliable D call. Deletions cut 4 bases from V and 0 bases from J, with 10 bases between. CDR1 ENHRY and CDR2 SYGVKD come from the germline V gene. The CDR3 covers 14 residues. CDR3 in DNA: TGTGCCATCAGTGTCACCGCCGGCTCCTACGAGCAGTACTTC. Amino acid sequence: CAISVTAGSYEQYF.

The chain links TRBV7-9 to TRBJ1-4; TRBD1 matches at 11 bases. CDR3 length equals 17 residues. Trimming cost V 3 bases and J 3 bases; bases outside gene matches: 6. Germline assignment: CDR1 SEHNR and CDR2 FQNEAQ (reference sequence). The chain's CDR3 is CASSLRGTGGPNEKLFF. CDR3 DNA: TGTGCCAGCAGCTTGAGGGGGACAGGGGGACCTAATGAAAAACTGTTTTTT.

V and J are TRBV4-2 and TRBJ2-7, with 7 bases identical to TRBD2. The better agreement between TRBJ2-5 and the DNA end casts doubt on the J call. The CDR3 length is 15 residues. Germline assignment: CDR1 LGHNA and CDR2 YNFKEQ. In DNA form, the CDR3 reads TGTGCCAGCAGCCGCCGGGACTACCCCCAAGAGACCCAGTACTTC. This translates into CASSRRDYPQETQYF.

J is TRBJ2-7 and V is TRBV4-1; D call uncertain. The germline V and J ends were trimmed by 0 bases and 4 bases, with 13 bases remaining between them. CDR1 MGHRA and CDR2 YSYEKL come from the germline V gene. This CDR3 has 15 residues. The CDR3 loop reads CASSQETVEVYEQYF. The CDR3 nucleotides are TGCGCCAGCAGCCAAGAAACGGTTGAGGTGTACGAGCAGTACTTC.

The V and J genes are TRBV7-2 and TRBJ2-3; 14 bases align to TRBD2. CDR1 SGHTA and CDR2 FQGNSA come from the germline V gene. This CDR3 is 19 amino acids long. V was pared by 5 bases and J by 1 base, with 11 bases of the junction left unmatched. The CDR3 region has the DNA TGTGCCAGCAGCCTTATAGGGACTAGCGGGAGAACCCGCACAGATACGCAGTATTTT. It is translated as CASSLIGTSGRTRTDTQYF. The complete variable domain, with remaining parts taken from reference TRBV7-2 and TRBJ2-3, reads GAGVSQSPSNKVTEKGKDVELRCDPISGHTALYWYRQSLGQGLEFLIYFQGNSAPDKSGLPSDRFSAERTGGSVSTLTIQRTQQEDSAVYLCASSLIGTSGRTRTDTQYFGPGTRLTVL.

This clonotype was observed a single time. The J gene is TRBJ2-7, the V gene TRBV7-2; D possibly corresponds to TRBD1 (6 bases). Germline values: CDR1 SGHTA, CDR2 FQGNSA. Trimming shortened V by 8 bases and J by 3 bases, and 14 bases separated the two germline ends. The CDR3 runs to 13 residues. In nucleotides, the CDR3 is TGTGCCAGCGGCCGTCGACAGGACTACGAGCAGTACTTC. Protein product: CASGRRQDYEQYF.

This chain connects TRBV28 to TRBJ2-2; the D gene is possibly TRBD2 (7 bases). The CDR3 loop spans 14 amino acids. CDR1 and CDR2 from the germline V gene are MDHEN and SYDVKM. Trimming left V 5 bases short and J 7 bases short, with 14 bases between. CDR3 sequence (DNA): TGTGCCAGCAGTAGCGGGACAATGGACGGGGAGCTGTTTTTT. Amino acid sequence: CASSSGTMDGELFF.

This rearrangement joins TRBV3-1 to TRBJ2-4, with a possible D match to TRBD2 (6 bases). The J call may be in error: the DNA end matches TRBJ2-7 better. The CDR3 extends over 15 amino acids. Per germline, CDR1 LGHDT and CDR2 YNNKEL (reference sequence). The CDR3 bases are TGTGCCAGCAGCCGGGGAGCGGGCAGCTCCTACGAGCAGTACTTC. Residues: CASSRGAGSSYEQYF.

The chain carries TRBV25-1 and TRBJ2-1; the match to TRBD2 covers 7 bases. There are 15 residues in the CDR3. CDR1 and CDR2 from the germline V gene are MGHDK and SYGVNS. Trimming at V came to 5 bases and at J to 5 bases, leaving 9 bases not matched to a gene. The CDR3 nucleotides are TGTGCCAGCAGTCCGGCGGCGGGAGACCACAATGAGCAGTTCTTC. Amino acid sequence: CASSPAAGDHNEQFF.

V usage is TRBV20-1 and J usage is TRBJ2-3, with D maybe TRBD2 (5 bases). The V and J ends lost 6 bases and 9 bases respectively, with 10 bases between them. The CDR3 runs to 10 residues. Germline V lookup: CDR1 DFQATT, CDR2 SNEGSKA (reference sequence). The CDR3 loop is CSAARETQYF. CDR3 DNA sequence: TGCAGTGCCGCCCGGGAAACGCAGTATTTT.

The chain carries TRBV4-3 and TRBJ2-3; 9 nucleotides line up with TRBD1. Unmatched junction bases numbered 7, after V lost 2 bases and J lost 4 bases. This CDR3 has 16 residues. Germline V gives CDR1 LGHNA, CDR2 YSLEER. DNA for the CDR3: TGCGCCAGCAGCCAACCGGGACAGGGTATATCAGATACGCAGTATTTT. It yields the protein CASSQPGQGISDTQYF.

The chain employs TRBV20-1 and TRBJ2-1; no clear D. V lost 4 bases and J 8 bases, leaving 12 bases between the germline ends. The germline V gene encodes CDR1 DFQATT and CDR2 SNEGSKA (reference sequence). CDR3 size: 12 residues. DNA for the CDR3: TGCAGTGCTAAAAGAAGCTGGGATGAGCAGTTCTTC. This gives the protein CSAKRSWDEQFF.

This clonotype was seen a handful of times. The chain couples TRBV9 to TRBJ1-2; 9 bases line up with TRBD1. J gave up 5 bases and V 3 bases, and 8 bases lay outside the gene matches. The CDR3 spans 15 residues. Germline values: CDR1 SGDLS, CDR2 YYNGEE. DNA for the CDR3: TGTGCCAGCAGCGGTCGGGACAGGGATTATTATGGCTACACCTTC. Its translation: CASSGRDRDYYGYTF.

Remarks on this clonotype: The junction shows a germline mismatch at one end, possibly a read error. The chain carries TRBV28 and TRBJ2-4; possible D gene TRBD2, 6 bases. The DNA end is a closer match to TRBJ2-7, so the J assignment may be wrong. The germline CDR1 and CDR2 sequences are MDHEN and SYDVKM. This CDR3 is 14 amino acids long. For the CDR3, the DNA is TGTGCCGGCAGTTTTGTCGGGAGAGTGGGCGAGCAGTACTTC. Amino acids: CAGSFVGRVGEQYF.

This clonotype appeared once. The J gene is TRBJ2-6, the V gene TRBV25-1, with a weak D call TRBD2 (6 bases). The CDR3 consists of 15 residues. Looked up from germline, CDR1 is MGHDK and CDR2 is SYGVNS. Trimming stripped 7 bases from V and 0 bases from J, with 10 bases between. The CDR3 reads CASTRTTSGANVLTF. The CDR3, as DNA: TGTGCCAGCACCCGGACTACCTCTGGGGCCAACGTCCTGACTTTC.

This clonotype has just a few counts. V is TRBV5-1 and J is TRBJ2-7; unclear D gene. Germline CDR1 SGHRS, CDR2 YFSETQ. This CDR3 is 13 amino acids long. V was trimmed by 6 bases and J by 3 bases, leaving 13 bases between them. CDR3 sequence: CASKEDGDYEQYF. CDR3 sequence (DNA): TGCGCCAGCAAAGAAGACGGAGACTACGAGCAGTACTTC.